This entry concerns a single TCR beta chain. The antigen is unknown. The primer mix had 60 Vbeta and 13 Jbeta primers. This table comes from immunoSEQ multiplex PCR, and its TCRdb copy is limited to in-frame clones, with some not included. This sample contains roughly 42,000 clones. This sample was taken from a study of cytomegalovirus exposure and HLA in healthy donors. Findings and caveats of the study: A later analysis reportedly identified an Asian-associated ancestry cluster as carrying fewer N-insertions than the approximately 710-donor mean. Immune exposure information comprised only CMV serostatus. It was shown in a later analysis that HLA-associated TCR beta chains were more clonally expanded than other, equally common chains. Associated with cytomegalovirus, according to the listing, were 150 to 200 TCR beta chains.

The sequencing sample was made of PBMCs. This receptor was taken from a man under 40 in good health and CMV-seronegative.

The CDR3 DNA reads TGCGCCAGCAGCTTGGGACAGGGGGCGCGGGAGCAGTACTTC. Its protein is CASSLGQGAREQYF. This sequence joins TRBV5-1 and TRBJ2-7; 10 bases match TRBD1. Per germline, CDR1 SGHRS and CDR2 YFSETQ. CDR3 size: 14 residues. The V and J ends lost 0 bases and 7 bases, in that order; junction bases with no gene match: 4. Together with reference TRBV5-1 and TRBJ2-7, the CDR3 gives the full variable domain: KAGVTQTPRYLIKTRGQQVTLSCSPISGHRSVSWYQQTPGQGLQFLFEYFSETQRNKGNFPGRFSGRQFSNSRSEMNVSTLELGDSALYLCASSLGQGAREQYFGPGTRLTVT.